The 6 T cell receptor beta chains below were found in one sample sequenced in a study of blood T cell repertoires in COVID-19. Produced via immunoSEQ multiplex PCR; TCRdb's table is partial and in-frame only. The profile shows about 270,000 clones, 81% of them singletons. Sequencing used peripheral blood. These receptors originate from a woman aged 60-75 years with active or convalescent COVID-19.

The CDR3 DNA reads TGTGCCAGCGACGGGACACCACTCAACACTGAAGCTTTCTTT. It codes for CASDGTPLNTEAFF. This sequence joins TRBV2 and TRBJ1-1; a weak D match, TRBD1 (6 bases). V lost 8 bases and J lost 2, with 15 bases in between. Germline V CDR1 and CDR2: SNHLY, FYNNEI. This CDR3 has 14 amino acids. The full variable domain, rest sourced from reference TRBV2 and TRBJ1-1, is EPEVTQTPSHQVTQMGQEVILRCVPISNHLYFYWYRQILGQKVEFLVSFYNNEISEKSEIFDDQFSVERPDGSNFTLKIRSTKLEDSAMYFCASDGTPLNTEAFFGQGTRLTVV.

The rearrangement links TRBV15 to TRBJ2-2; tentative D call: TRBD1 (5 bases). This CDR3 is 17 amino acids long. CDR1 is LNHNV and CDR2 is YYDKDF in the germline V gene (reference sequence). Trimming took 4 bases from V and 4 from J, leaving 19 bases between them. This chain's CDR3 is CATSIAVGARATGELFF. The CDR3 bases are TGTGCCACCAGCATCGCGGTAGGGGCGCGAGCCACCGGGGAGCTGTTTTTT.

This clone was counted once. The chain combines TRBV7-2 with TRBJ1-2; D may be TRBD1 (6 bases). Trimming removed 4 bases at V and 7 bases at J, with 10 bases between. Germline V gene data show CDR1 as SGHTA and CDR2 as FQGNSA. CDR3 length: 12 amino acids. The CDR3 sequence: CASSWGGLGYTF. The CDR3 DNA follows: TGTGCCAGCAGCTGGGGGGGGCTTGGCTACACCTTC.

This clone was counted between two and nine times. The rearrangement uses TRBV6-9 and TRBJ1-5; 8 bases agree with TRBD1. The J segment lost 15 bases and the V segment lost 2 bases, leaving 3 bases of the junction unmatched. CDR1 MNHGY and CDR2 SVAAGI come from the germline V gene. The CDR3 totals 11 residues. CDR3 sequence: CASSYGDRGHF. CDR3 nucleotides: TGTGCCAGCAGTTATGGCGACAGGGGGCATTTT.

J is TRBJ2-5 and V is TRBV10-3, with TRBD2 matching over 9 bases. Per the germline V gene, CDR1 is ENHRY and CDR2 is SYGVKD. CDR3 size: 13 residues. The V segment lost 6 bases and the J segment 5 bases; nucleotides outside the gene matches: 4. DNA of the CDR3: TGTGCCATCAGGGCGGGGGGGCTGGAGACCCAGTACTTC. This gives the protein CAIRAGGLETQYF.

V and J are TRBV19 and TRBJ1-1; D gene unclear. The germline V and J ends were trimmed by 5 bases and 8 bases, with 21 bases remaining between them. This CDR3 contains 15 residues. The germline V gene encodes CDR1 LNHDA and CDR2 SQIVND (reference sequence). This CDR3 reads CASSRVLTRVGEAFF. CDR3 coding DNA: TGTGCCAGTAGTCGGGTCCTAACACGGGTCGGGGAAGCTTTCTTT.